Following are 4 T cell receptor beta chains from one sample sequenced in a study of blood T cell repertoires in COVID-19. Assay: immunoSEQ multiplex PCR; the TCRdb copy retains only in-frame clones and omits some. The table has over 120,000 clones, 75% to 90% seen once; the top ten hold 4.8%. Sequenced sample: peripheral blood. These receptors were collected from a human donor in a cohort sampled during active COVID-19.

The chain carries TRBV28 and TRBJ1-2; D not certain. CDR3 length: 11 residues. Trimming left V 6 bases short and J 8 bases short, with 10 bases between. The germline V gene has CDR1 MDHEN and CDR2 SYDVKM. The CDR3 protein is CASRMNLGYTF. CDR3 bases: TGTGCCAGCAGAATGAATCTAGGCTACACCTTC.

The rearrangement links TRBV5-4 to TRBJ2-4; 10 nucleotides agree with TRBD2. Germline assignment: CDR1 SGHNT and CDR2 YYREEE (reference sequence). The CDR3 is 17 amino acids. J gave up 8 bases and V 3 bases, and 14 bases lay outside the gene matches. CDR3 region: CASSSRWLAGGLDIQYF. For the CDR3, the DNA is TGTGCCAGCAGCTCGAGGTGGTTAGCGGGAGGTTTGGACATTCAGTACTTC.

The genes are TRBV19 and TRBJ2-7; D not certain. Per the germline V gene, CDR1 is LNHDA and CDR2 is SQIVND (reference sequence). Trimming removed 3 bases from V and 3 bases from J, with 9 bases in between. This CDR3 comprises 13 residues. As DNA, the CDR3 is TGTGCCAGTAGTATGAGAACCGGCTACGAGCAGTACTTC. This gives the protein CASSMRTGYEQYF.

The chain links TRBV28 to TRBJ2-3; possible D gene TRBD1, 5 bases. V lost 11 bases to trimming and J lost 12 bases, with 27 bases between them. The CDR3 is made up of 14 amino acids. Looked up from germline, CDR1 is MDHEN and CDR2 is SYDVKM. Written as DNA, the CDR3 is TGTGCCTCCCACCGGAAGACAGATACGCATATCCAGTATTTT. It is translated as CASHRKTDTHIQYF.